This T cell receptor beta chain was sequenced during a study of blood T cells in healthy people across ages. Study as a whole: Template switching caught about one barcoded beta molecule for each two T cells. Findings and limits, study-wide: Researchers said unsorted PBMCs prevented a conclusive naive versus antigen-experienced comparison. Both higher diversity and more naive CD4+ cells marked long-lived donors when set against aged donors.

Germline V gives CDR1 MDHEN, CDR2 SYDVKM. The CDR3 has 16 residues. The trim removed 3 bases at V and 0 bases at J, leaving 4 bases unmatched. As for this clonotype: What it recognizes is unknown.

Next came a second PCR, run for about 7 to 12 cycles, which used a sample-barcoded 5' primer along with a J-beta primer mix. All cDNA molecules were each tagged by a template-switch adaptor with 12 random nucleotides. TCRdb re-called the 5' RACE reads with MiXCR, one entry per CDR3 protein. The sample holds 1.8 million or so distinct CDR3 sequences, about two fifths seen once. V is TRBV28 and J is TRBJ1-1; 10 nucleotides line up with TRBD1. The sample taken for sequencing was blood. The receptor was derived from a human donor in good health. CDR3 sequence (DNA): TGTGCCAGCAGTTTGACAGGGGGCGCAGTGAACACTGAAGCTTTCTTT. Translating gives CASSLTGGAVNTEAFF. The full variable domain, in which reference TRBV28 and TRBJ1-1 provide the parts outside the CDR3, is DVKVTQSSRYLVKRTGEKVFLECVQDMDHENMFWYRQDPGLGLRLIYFSYDVKMKEKGDIPEGYSVSREKKERFSLILESASTNQTSMYLCASSLTGGAVNTEAFFGQGTRLTVV.